The rows below give T cell receptor beta chains drawn from one sample of a study of blood T cell repertoires in COVID-19. The repertoire was sequenced with immunoSEQ multiplex PCR; TCRdb's copy has only in-frame clones and lacks some. Of some 280,000 clones in the sample, around four fifths are singletons; the top ten hold around 4%. The sequenced material came from peripheral blood. The receptors originated from a woman in her 50s with active or convalescent COVID-19. The CDR3 runs from the conserved cysteine through the conserved F or W. The order of the fields is V gene, D gene, clone size, J gene, CDR3 length, CDR3 protein, CDR3 DNA. D genes are given only for firm matches. Clone size appears in some rows only: once, few, many, or a class for an expanded clone.

TRBV5-1	.	.	TRBJ1-1	15	CASSLGVDRRTEAFF	TGCGCCAGCAGCTTGGGGGTGGACAGAAGGACTGAAGCTTTCTTT
TRBV14	.	.	TRBJ2-4	17	CASSQDRQGKGKNIQYF	TGTGCCAGCAGCCAAGATAGGCAGGGGAAGGGCAAAAACATTCAGTACTTC
TRBV23-1	TRBD1	.	TRBJ2-3	18	CASSTSVRQGSSTDTQYF	TGCGCCAGCAGTACTTCCGTAAGACAGGGGTCTAGCACAGATACGCAGTATTTT
TRBV7-9	TRBD1	.	TRBJ1-4	18	CASSSGTGGAATNEKLFF	TGTGCCAGCAGCTCGGGGACAGGGGGCGCCGCAACTAATGAAAAACTGTTTTTT
TRBV5-1	.	.	TRBJ2-7	12	CASSPGRGEQYF	TGCGCCAGCAGCCCCGGGCGGGGAGAGCAGTACTTC
TRBV6-4	TRBD2	.	TRBJ2-2	20	CASSKTPPLTSGTDTGELFF	TGTGCCAGCAGTAAAACCCCCCCCCTGACTAGCGGGACCGACACCGGGGAGCTGTTTTTT
TRBV3-1/TRBV3-2	.	.	TRBJ1-2	13	CASSQGGLYGYTF	TGTGCCAGCAGCCAAGGTGGGCTCTATGGCTACACCTTC
TRBV29-1	.	few	TRBJ1-1	12	CSVGRPGTEAFF	TGCAGCGTGGGCCGCCCAGGAACTGAAGCTTTCTTT
TRBV5-5	.	.	TRBJ1-1	16	CASSRRAEILNTEAFF	TGTGCCAGCAGCCGGAGGGCAGAGATTCTGAACACTGAAGCTTTCTTT
TRBV19	TRBD1	few	TRBJ1-5	14	CASSISGQAQPQHF	TGTGCCAGTAGTATAAGCGGACAGGCTCAGCCCCAGCATTTT
TRBV6-5	.	.	TRBJ1-2	13	CASKEQGFHGYTF	TGTGCCAGCAAGGAACAGGGATTTCATGGCTACACCTTC
TRBV19	TRBD2	once	TRBJ2-7	14	CASSNLPSGYEQYF	TGTGCCAGTAGTAATCTTCCTAGCGGGTACGAGCAGTACTTC
TRBV15	TRBD2	.	TRBJ2-1	17	CATTSGLAGGPRNEQFF	TGTGCCACCACCTCCGGACTAGCGGGAGGACCACGAAATGAGCAGTTCTTC
TRBV15	.	.	TRBJ2-7	14	CATSRDRGTHEQYF	TGTGCCACCAGCAGAGACAGGGGTACCCACGAGCAGTACTTC
TRBV2	.	.	TRBJ2-4	12	CASRAYGDIQYF	TGTGCCAGCCGCGCCTACGGGGACATTCAGTACTTC
TRBV5-5	.	.	TRBJ1-6	14	CASSLRVLDSPLHF	TGTGCCAGCAGCCTCAGGGTTCTGGATTCACCCCTCCACTTT
TRBV7-9	.	.	TRBJ1-5	16	CASSLSKQGVNQPQHF	TGTGCCAGCAGCTTAAGTAAACAGGGAGTCAATCAGCCCCAGCATTTT
TRBV7-2	TRBD1	.	TRBJ2-3	18	CASSLAGQDPTFSDTQYF	TGTGCCAGCAGCTTAGCAGGACAGGACCCCACATTCTCAGATACGCAGTATTTT
TRBV14	.	.	TRBJ2-6	13	CASRSSGANVLTF	TGTGCCAGCCGGAGCTCTGGGGCCAACGTCCTGACTTTC
TRBV12-3/TRBV12-4	TRBD1	.	TRBJ1-2	13	CASRSTGGDGYTF	TGTGCCAGCAGATCTACAGGGGGCGACGGCTACACCTTC
TRBV19	TRBD2	.	TRBJ2-7	14	CASSVGGGGYEQYF	TGTGCCAGTAGTGTCGGGGGGGGAGGCTACGAGCAGTACTTC
TRBV4-1	TRBD2	.	TRBJ2-7	17	CASSQLSTSGFTYEQYF	TGCGCCAGCAGCCAACTTTCGACTAGCGGGTTCACCTACGAGCAGTACTTC
TRBV7-9	.	.	TRBJ2-1	14	CASSPRTIYNEQFF	TGTGCCAGCAGCCCAAGGACTATTTACAATGAGCAGTTCTTC
TRBV5-4	TRBD2	.	TRBJ2-3	15	CASSPGQRGLDTQYF	TGTGCCAGCAGCCCAGGACAGCGGGGGCTCGATACGCAGTATTTT
TRBV3-1/TRBV3-2	.	.	TRBJ1-1	13	CASSHGENTEAFF	TGTGCCAGCAGCCACGGAGAGAACACTGAAGCTTTCTTT
TRBV5-1	TRBD1	.	TRBJ2-7	15	CASSFEWTGKHEQYF	TGCGCCAGCAGCTTCGAGTGGACAGGCAAGCACGAGCAGTACTTC
TRBV9	TRBD1	.	TRBJ2-1	14	CASRLGTDYNEQFF	TGTGCCAGCCGCCTTGGGACAGACTACAATGAGCAGTTCTTC
TRBV28	TRBD2	few	TRBJ2-3	18	CASSFPFPGLAGVPTQYF	TGTGCCAGCAGTTTCCCTTTCCCCGGACTAGCGGGAGTACCTACGCAGTATTTT
TRBV7-3	.	.	TRBJ2-1	14	CASSLNDRYSEQFF	TGTGCCAGCAGCTTAAATGATCGGTATTCTGAGCAGTTCTTC
TRBV7-3	.	few	TRBJ2-3	15	CASSLNTLSTDTQYF	TGTGCCAGCAGCTTAAACACGCTGAGCACAGATACGCAGTATTTT
TRBV5-1	.	few	TRBJ1-1	15	CASSGGQLMNTEAFF	TGCGCCAGCAGCGGAGGACAGTTGATGAACACTGAAGCTTTCTTT
TRBV5-1	TRBD2	few	TRBJ2-3	14	CASRRGGSTDTQYF	TGCGCCAGCCGCCGGGGGGGAAGCACAGATACGCAGTATTTT
TRBV6-5	TRBD1	.	TRBJ2-5	14	CASSWTGGWETQYF	TGTGCCAGCAGTTGGACAGGGGGCTGGGAGACCCAGTACTTC
TRBV27	.	once	TRBJ1-1	13	CASSGQKNTEAFF	TGTGCCAGCAGTGGACAGAAGAACACTGAAGCTTTCTTT
TRBV5-1	TRBD2	.	TRBJ2-1	15	CASSLVGGQYNEQFF	TGCGCCAGCAGCTTGGTGGGAGGGCAGTACAATGAGCAGTTCTTC
TRBV6-5	.	.	TRBJ1-3	14	CASSLTASGNTIYF	TGTGCCAGCAGTTTGACAGCGAGTGGAAACACCATATATTTT
TRBV5-1	.	.	TRBJ2-1	15	CASSLAAGSYNEQFF	TGCGCCAGCAGCTTGGCGGCGGGGTCCTACAATGAGCAGTTCTTC
TRBV13	.	.	TRBJ1-2	16	CASSPQWITADYGYTF	TGTGCCAGCAGCCCCCAATGGATTACAGCGGACTATGGCTACACCTTC
TRBV6-5	TRBD1	.	TRBJ2-1	15	CASSLQGPAYNEQFF	TGTGCCAGCAGTTTACAGGGGCCCGCTTACAATGAGCAGTTCTTC
TRBV7-2	TRBD1	.	TRBJ1-4	15	CASSVGTGYVEKLFF	TGTGCCAGCAGCGTTGGGACAGGGTACGTTGAAAAACTGTTTTTT
TRBV5-1	TRBD2	.	TRBJ2-1	15	CASSPGLAGYNEQFF	TGCGCCAGCAGCCCGGGACTAGCAGGCTACAATGAGCAGTTCTTC
TRBV20-1	TRBD1	.	TRBJ1-2	11	CGHRGRDGYTF	TGCGGGCACAGGGGGCGAGATGGCTACACCTTC
TRBV5-1	TRBD2	.	TRBJ2-5	13	CASSLGGGETQYF	TGCGCCAGCAGCTTGGGGGGAGGGGAGACCCAGTACTTC
TRBV5-1	.	many	TRBJ1-2	12	CASSAQGHGYTF	TGCGCCAGCAGCGCGCAGGGGCATGGCTACACCTTC
TRBV27	.	.	TRBJ1-5	13	CASSGTQHQPQHF	TGTGCCAGTTCCGGGACACAGCATCAGCCCCAGCATTTT
TRBV7-9	.	.	TRBJ2-5	15	CASSSWTGREETQYF	TGTGCCAGCAGCTCATGGACAGGGAGGGAAGAGACCCAGTACTTC
TRBV29-1	.	.	TRBJ1-1	12	CSAKTEYTEAFF	TGCAGCGCCAAGACAGAGTACACTGAAGCTTTCTTT
TRBV29-1	TRBD1	.	TRBJ1-1	20	CSVATDRVGGIGYMNTEAFF	TGCAGCGTCGCTACGGACAGGGTGGGAGGGATCGGTTATATGAACACTGAAGCTTTCTTT
TRBV10-3	.	.	TRBJ2-7	14	CAISESGQLYEQYF	TGTGCCATCAGTGAGTCGGGGCAGCTCTACGAGCAGTACTTC
TRBV19	TRBD1	.	TRBJ1-5	12	CASRTGGQPQHF	TGTGCCAGTAGAACAGGGGGTCAGCCCCAGCATTTT